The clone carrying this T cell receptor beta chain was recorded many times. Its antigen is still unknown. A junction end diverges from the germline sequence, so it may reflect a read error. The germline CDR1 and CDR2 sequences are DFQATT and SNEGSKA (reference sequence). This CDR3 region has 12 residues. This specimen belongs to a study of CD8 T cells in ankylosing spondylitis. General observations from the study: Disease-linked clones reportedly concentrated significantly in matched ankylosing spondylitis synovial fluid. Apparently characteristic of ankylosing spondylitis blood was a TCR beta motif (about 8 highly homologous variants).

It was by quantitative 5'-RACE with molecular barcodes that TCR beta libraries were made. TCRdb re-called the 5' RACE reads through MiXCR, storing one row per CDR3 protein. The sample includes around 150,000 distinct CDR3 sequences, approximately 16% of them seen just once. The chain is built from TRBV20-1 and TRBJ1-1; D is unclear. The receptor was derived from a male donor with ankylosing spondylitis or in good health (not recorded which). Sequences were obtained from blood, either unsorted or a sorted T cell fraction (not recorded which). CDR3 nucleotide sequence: TGCAGTGCCTCCTGGATGAACACTGAAGCCTTCTTT. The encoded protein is CSASWMNTEAFF.